This entry lists 21 T cell receptor beta chains sequenced from one sample in a study of T cell responses to AZD1222 COVID-19 vaccine. TCRdb's copy holds only in-frame clones and misses some; the assay was immunoSEQ multiplex PCR. The table lists about 140,000 clones, around 88% of them singletons. Sequencing used peripheral blood, obtained on day 0 of AZD1222 vaccination. The receptor set was obtained from an adult in good health.

This clone was seen just once. This chain connects TRBV7-3 to TRBJ2-3, with TRBD2 matching 12 bases. The V gene end was trimmed by 2 bases and the J gene end by 4 bases; junction bases not matched to a gene: 4. The CDR3 spans 16 residues. CDR1 and CDR2 from the germline V gene are SGHTA and FQGTGA. The CDR3 DNA follows: TGTGCCAGCAGCTTACTAGCGGGAGGGCCATCAGATACGCAGTATTTT. It is translated as CASSLLAGGPSDTQYF.

The CDR3 is CASSLTGSGNEQFF. Here the CDR3 DNA reads TGTGCCAGCAGCCTAACAGGGTCCGGCAATGAGCAGTTCTTC. The chain has TRBV3-1 (or the pseudogene TRBV3-2) and TRBJ2-1; D may be TRBD1 (6 bases). The CDR3 spans 14 residues. The V end lost 4 bases, the J end lost 6 bases, and 13 bases lay between the germline ends. Germline-derived CDR1 and CDR2 are LGHDT and YNNKEL (reference sequence).

The count of this clone is one. The chain couples TRBV20-1 to TRBJ1-2; 8 bases line up with TRBD1. This CDR3 comprises 14 residues. Trimming removed 3 bases from V and 5 bases from J; junction bases left unmatched: 8. Per germline, CDR1 DFQATT and CDR2 SNEGSKA (reference sequence). CDR3 DNA sequence: TGCAGTGCTAGTGACCAGGGGGCTCTGTATGGCTACACCTTC. Translation: CSASDQGALYGYTF.

V and J are TRBV27 and TRBJ1-2; unclear D gene. CDR3 length: 12 residues. V lost 4 bases and J 2 bases, leaving 5 bases between the germline ends. The germline gives CDR1 MNHEY, CDR2 SMNVEV (reference sequence). The CDR3 is CASSSPNYGYTF. CDR3 sequence (DNA): TGTGCCAGCAGTTCCCCAAACTATGGCTACACCTTC.

The chain has TRBV5-4 and TRBJ1-1, with TRBD1 as a possible D gene (6 bases). This CDR3 spans 14 amino acids. V was cut by 0 bases and J by 8 bases, with 14 bases left in between. Germline-derived CDR1 and CDR2 are SGHNT and YYREEE (reference sequence). Written as DNA, the CDR3 is TGTGCCAGCAGCTTGGAACAGGGTAAGCGAGAAGCTTTCTTT. It encodes CASSLEQGKREAFF.

This clone was seen more than once but under ten times. Here the CDR3 reads CASSYSIQGPGGQFF. CDR3 nucleotides: TGTGCCAGCAGTTACTCGATACAGGGGCCTGGGGGGCAGTTCTTC. V gene TRBV6-5 combines with J gene TRBJ2-1; 7 bases line up with TRBD1. Unmatched junction bases numbered 11, after V lost 0 bases and J lost 12 bases. This CDR3 spans 15 amino acids. Germline loops: CDR1 MNHEY, CDR2 SVGAGI.

This chain connects TRBV4-2 to TRBJ2-7; no clear D. The CDR3 is 14 residues long. The V and J ends lost 0 bases and 0 bases respectively, with 6 bases between them. Germline loops: CDR1 LGHNA, CDR2 YNFKEQ. CDR3 protein: CASSQDRSSYEQYF. CDR3 nucleotides: TGTGCCAGCAGCCAAGACAGGAGCTCCTACGAGCAGTACTTC.

The chain employs TRBV7-8 and TRBJ1-6; 9 bases agree with TRBD1. Germline V CDR1 and CDR2: SGHVS, FQNEAQ. There are 16 residues in the CDR3. The trim removed 6 bases at V and 7 bases at J, leaving 10 bases unmatched. The CDR3 DNA reads TGTGCCAGCAGTCTAGCCGGACAGGGGACAAATTCACCCCTCCACTTT. Translated: CASSLAGQGTNSPLHF.

V usage is TRBV19 and J usage is TRBJ1-3; D remains unclear. The CDR3 sequence is 14 residues long. Trimming pared 2 bases from V and 0 bases from J, leaving 5 bases between. The V gene's germline CDR1 is LNHDA and CDR2 SQIVND (reference sequence). The chain's CDR3 is CASSIPASGNTIYF. CDR3 sequence (DNA): TGTGCCAGTAGTATACCAGCCTCTGGAAACACCATATATTTT.

The chain combines TRBV2 with TRBJ2-1, with 14 positions matching TRBD2. The germline V gene has CDR1 SNHLY and CDR2 FYNNEI. This CDR3 comprises 16 residues. V dropped 6 bases and J dropped 4; count of bases not matched to a gene: 5. The CDR3 protein is CASRARLAGGYNEQFF. The CDR3 bases are TGTGCCAGCAGAGCCAGACTAGCGGGGGGGTACAATGAGCAGTTCTTC.

This chain joins TRBV24-1 and TRBJ1-5, with D unclear. The V end was cut by 4 bases, the J end by 3 bases, with 12 bases between. Germline V gene sequence: CDR1 KGHDR, CDR2 SFDVKD. The CDR3 is 15 amino acids. The CDR3 here is CATSDRFGFNQPQHF. CDR3 sequence (DNA): TGTGCCACCAGTGACCGGTTCGGGTTCAATCAGCCCCAGCATTTT.

This sequence joins TRBV7-2 and TRBJ2-1; 13 nucleotides align to TRBD2. Trimming removed 5 bases from V and 4 bases from J; junction bases left unmatched: 2. The CDR3 extends over 15 amino acids. The germline V gene encodes CDR1 SGHTA and CDR2 FQGNSA. The CDR3 sequence: CASSGTSGKYNEQFF. CDR3 nucleotide sequence: TGTGCCAGCAGCGGGACTAGCGGGAAATACAATGAGCAGTTCTTC.

The chain has TRBV7-3 and TRBJ2-2; 8 nucleotides line up with TRBD2. The CDR3 contains 17 residues. Germline V gene data show CDR1 as SGHTA and CDR2 as FQGTGA. The V and J ends lost 4 bases and 7 bases, in that order; junction bases with no gene match: 14. CDR3 in amino acids: CASSSSPGLGSSGELFF. DNA for the CDR3: TGTGCCAGCAGCTCATCCCCGGGACTAGGATCTAGCGGGGAGCTGTTTTTT.

The J gene is TRBJ2-7, the V gene TRBV29-1, with TRBD1 as a possible D gene (6 bases). The germline V and J ends were trimmed by 3 bases and 2 bases, with 17 bases remaining between them. The CDR3 totals 15 residues. Germline assignment: CDR1 SQVTM and CDR2 ANQGSEA. CDR3: CSVESRAGVTYEQYF. The CDR3 region has the DNA TGCAGCGTTGAGTCCCGCGCAGGGGTAACCTACGAGCAGTACTTC.

The chain recombines TRBV6-2 or TRBV6-3 with TRBJ2-7; the match to TRBD2 covers 8 bases. Trimming cost V 5 bases and J 3 bases; bases outside gene matches: 3. This CDR3 has 13 amino acids. The germline V gene has CDR1 MNHEY and CDR2 SVGEGT. Here the CDR3 DNA reads TGTGCCAGCAGTCCGAGCGGGAGCTACGAGCAGTACTTC. It codes for CASSPSGSYEQYF.

The chain links TRBV29-1 to TRBJ2-7; 9 bases match TRBD1. The CDR3 covers 14 residues. CDR1 is SQVTM, CDR2 ANQGSEA, per germline. V lost 5 bases, J lost 5 bases, and 10 bases stayed unmatched. The CDR3 nucleotides are TGCAGCGTTTCCCACCGGGACAGGGTTGACGAGCAGTACTTC. Protein sequence: CSVSHRDRVDEQYF.

This clone was seen just once. The chain links TRBV30 to TRBJ1-2; 8 positions match TRBD1. V was clipped by 0 bases and J by 6 bases; unmatched bases: 3. Per germline, CDR1 GTSNPN and CDR2 SVGIG (reference sequence). CDR3 length: 13 residues. The CDR3 reads CAWSVTGGNGYTF. The CDR3 DNA is TGTGCCTGGAGTGTAACAGGGGGTAATGGCTACACCTTC.

This clone was observed once. The chain recombines TRBV28 with TRBJ1-2; 10 positions match TRBD1. The V segment lost 2 bases and the J segment 4 bases; nucleotides outside the gene matches: 7. Germline V gene sequence: CDR1 MDHEN, CDR2 SYDVKM. The CDR3 contains 16 residues. The CDR3 sequence is CASSLGGQGSFYGYTF. The CDR3 DNA reads as TGTGCCAGCAGTTTAGGGGGACAGGGGAGTTTCTATGGCTACACCTTC.

This clone was recorded only once. The gene calls are TRBV27 and TRBJ2-3, with 7 bases matching TRBD2. J was trimmed by 4 bases and V by 2 bases; bases with no gene match: 9. The CDR3 has 16 residues. Germline CDR1 MNHEY, CDR2 SMNVEV (reference sequence). CDR3: CASSLVTSILPDTQYF. CDR3 DNA: TGTGCCAGCAGTTTAGTGACTAGCATCCTCCCAGATACGCAGTATTTT.

V is TRBV27 and J is TRBJ1-1, with D maybe TRBD1 (6 bases). The CDR3 contains 15 residues. Trimming took off 6 bases at V and 4 bases at J, with 18 bases between the two ends. The V gene's germline CDR1 is MNHEY and CDR2 SMNVEV (reference sequence). The CDR3 loop reads CASSPIQTGLTEAFF. The CDR3 nucleotides read TGTGCCAGCAGCCCCATCCAGACAGGCCTCACTGAAGCTTTCTTT.

The V call is TRBV9, the J call TRBJ2-6; the match to TRBD2 covers 13 bases. V lost 9 bases to trimming and J lost 2 bases; unmatched junction nucleotides: 2. Germline-derived CDR1 and CDR2 are SGDLS and YYNGEE. This CDR3 has 15 residues. CDR3 protein: CATGTSGTGANVLTF. The CDR3 region has the DNA TGTGCCACGGGGACTAGCGGGACTGGGGCCAACGTCCTGACTTTC.